These 27 T cell receptor beta chains were sequenced from one sample in a study of blood T cell repertoires in COVID-19. Clones were sequenced by immunoSEQ multiplex PCR, and TCRdb holds only the in-frame ones, with some missing. Here the sample spans roughly 180,000 clones, around 84% being singletons. Material for sequencing was peripheral blood. All receptors derive from a woman in her forties or fifties with COVID-19, enrolled during active disease.

This chain joins TRBV19 and TRBJ1-5; TRBD1 matches 10 bases. V lost 5 bases, J lost 6 bases, and 7 bases stayed unmatched. This CDR3 comprises 15 residues. Germline loops: CDR1 LNHDA, CDR2 SQIVND (reference sequence). The CDR3 region is CASSVGQGGSQPQHF. CDR3 in DNA: TGTGCCAGTAGTGTCGGACAGGGGGGAAGTCAGCCCCAGCATTTT.

This clone turned up a few times. The chain recombines TRBV3-1 (or the pseudogene TRBV3-2) with TRBJ1-2; 9 nucleotides agree with TRBD1. The CDR3 consists of 15 residues. Germline V gene data show CDR1 as LGHDT and CDR2 as YNNKEL (reference sequence). Trimming at V came to 0 bases and at J to 4 bases, leaving 3 bases not matched to a gene. CDR3 nucleotides: TGTGCCAGCAGCCAAGAATGGGGACAGGGCTATGGCTACACCTTC. This encodes CASSQEWGQGYGYTF.

This clone was seen a few times. The chain employs TRBV9 and TRBJ1-3; D is undetermined. The CDR3 loop spans 12 amino acids. Between the trimmed V and J ends, which lost 0 bases and 8 bases, there was a span of 6 bases. CDR1 and CDR2 (germline): SGDLS, YYNGEE. CDR3 coding DNA: TGTGCCAGCAGCGTAGACGGGGACACCATATATTTT. This encodes CASSVDGDTIYF.

V and J are TRBV5-6 and TRBJ2-2; tentatively, D is TRBD1 (6 bases). CDR3 length equals 19 residues. The V gene lost 4 bases and the J gene lost 3 bases, with 25 bases spanning the gap. Germline values: CDR1 SGHDT, CDR2 YYEEEE. This CDR3 reads CASSALIPQGPTYTGELFF. The CDR3 coding sequence is TGTGCCAGCAGCGCACTCATACCCCAGGGGCCGACTTACACCGGGGAGCTGTTTTTT.

This chain joins TRBV5-1 and TRBJ2-3; 9 bases line up with TRBD2. Germline V gene lookup returns CDR1 SGHRS and CDR2 YFSETQ. This CDR3 spans 16 amino acids. V shed 9 bases, J shed 6 bases, and the junction held 17 bases outside the gene matches. CDR3 sequence (DNA): TGCGCCACCAGGGCGTTAGCGGGGGAGCCGGGGGATACGCAGTATTTT. It encodes CATRALAGEPGDTQYF. The whole variable domain, remainder taken from reference TRBV5-1 and TRBJ2-3, is KAGVTQTPRYLIKTRGQQVTLSCSPISGHRSVSWYQQTPGQGLQFLFEYFSETQRNKGNFPGRFSGRQFSNSRSEMNVSTLELGDSALYLCATRALAGEPGDTQYFGPGTRLTVL.

The V and J genes are TRBV28 and TRBJ2-6, with a weak D call TRBD1 (5 bases). CDR1 is MDHEN and CDR2 is SYDVKM in the germline V gene. This CDR3 spans 16 amino acids. With 8 bases removed from V and 4 bases from J, the gap between germline ends came to 18 bases. CDR3 bases: TGTGCCAGCTCTGAGCCAGGGCAGAAAGGGGCCAACGTCCTGACTTTC. Residues: CASSEPGQKGANVLTF.

This chain connects TRBV30 to TRBJ2-7; D perhaps matches TRBD2 (5 bases). V was clipped by 3 bases and J by 6 bases, with 15 bases between them. This CDR3 is 13 amino acids long. CDR1 is GTSNPN, CDR2 SVGIG, per germline (reference sequence). CDR3 DNA sequence: TGTGCCTGGAGGTCTTCGGGGTCAGCCGAGCAGTACTTC. It specifies CAWRSSGSAEQYF.

The count of this clone is one. The chain recombines TRBV11-1 with TRBJ2-5; no clear D gene. Per germline, CDR1 SGHAT and CDR2 FQDESV (reference sequence). This CDR3 contains 11 residues. Trimming took off 6 bases at V and 5 bases at J, with 7 bases between the two ends. Written as DNA, the CDR3 is TGTGCCAGCAGGACCGGGGAGACCCAGTACTTC. It codes for CASRTGETQYF.

The chain carries TRBV28 and TRBJ2-1, with 8 bases lining up with TRBD2. CDR1 and CDR2 (germline): MDHEN, SYDVKM. The length of the CDR3 is 16 residues. The V segment lost 7 bases and the J segment 8 bases; nucleotides outside the gene matches: 16. CDR3 sequence: CASTRGGTRRGDEQFF. Here the CDR3 DNA reads TGTGCCAGCACCCGGGGGGGGACTAGGAGGGGCGATGAGCAGTTCTTC.

The rearrangement joins TRBV3-1 (or the pseudogene TRBV3-2) to TRBJ1-2; TRBD1 aligns across 8 bases. Trimming took 5 bases from V and 4 from J; bases not matched to a gene: 9. The germline V gene encodes CDR1 LGHDT and CDR2 YNNKEL (reference sequence). The CDR3 loop spans 15 amino acids. The CDR3 DNA sequence: TGTGCCAGCAGCACCGGCAGGGGGCAAGGCTATGGCTACACCTTC. Its protein is CASSTGRGQGYGYTF.

This clone was recorded only once. This chain connects TRBV18 to TRBJ1-1; D might be TRBD1 (5 bases). CDR1 KGHSH and CDR2 LQKENI come from the germline V gene. Trimming removed 3 bases at V and 6 bases at J, with 11 bases between. The CDR3 covers 13 residues. The CDR3 region is CASSPRGGAEAFF. The DNA for the CDR3 is TGTGCCAGCTCACCTCGGGGGGGGGCTGAAGCTTTCTTT.

This rearrangement joins TRBV5-4 to TRBJ2-1, with D hard to call. The germline CDR1 and CDR2 sequences are SGHNT and YYREEE (reference sequence). This CDR3 is 16 amino acids long. The V end lost 5 bases, the J end lost 0 bases, and 15 bases lay between the germline ends. The CDR3 DNA follows: TGTGCCAGCAGAAGTGGCGGCTCAGTCTCCTACAATGAGCAGTTCTTC. Translating it yields CASRSGGSVSYNEQFF.

The chain recombines TRBV7-6 with TRBJ2-3; TRBD2 agrees at 7 bases. Germline trimming cut 2 bases from V and 0 bases from J; bases unmatched to any gene: 5. The CDR3 is 16 residues long. Per the germline V gene, CDR1 is SGHVS and CDR2 is FNYEAQ. The CDR3: CASSLYGRGSTDTQYF. The CDR3 coding sequence is TGTGCCAGCAGCTTATATGGGCGGGGGAGCACAGATACGCAGTATTTT.

V gene TRBV10-2 combines with J gene TRBJ2-7; perhaps TRBD1 as D (5 bases). The germline CDR1 and CDR2 sequences are WSHSY and SAAADI. CDR3 length: 13 residues. V lost 6 bases and J 3 bases, leaving 12 bases between the germline ends. CDR3 DNA sequence: TGCGCCAGCAGAGGGCGACAGAACTACGAGCAGTACTTC. As protein: CASRGRQNYEQYF.

The chain links TRBV21-1 to TRBJ1-2; the table's TRBD1 call for D was not verified on the DNA. TRBV21-1 is a pseudogene locus. This CDR3 spans 18 amino acids. CDR3 amino acids: CASSKNPRQPPPYYGYTF. The DNA of the CDR3 is TGTGCCAGCAGCAAAAATCCGAGACAACCTCCTCCCTATTATGGCTACACCTTC.

This clone was detected once. The rearrangement uses TRBV7-9 and TRBJ1-4, with TRBD1 as a possible D gene (6 bases). Germline assignment: CDR1 SEHNR and CDR2 FQNEAQ (reference sequence). The CDR3 has 14 amino acids. V was pared by 5 bases and J by 4 bases, with 11 bases between. The CDR3 nucleotides read TGTGCCAGCAGCCCTGGACAGCTTAATGAAAAACTGTTTTTT. Amino acids: CASSPGQLNEKLFF.

This chain uses TRBV3-1 (or the pseudogene TRBV3-2) with TRBJ2-7, with D uncertain. Trimming took 1 base from V and 0 from J, leaving 16 bases between them. The CDR3 loop spans 17 amino acids. The germline gives CDR1 LGHDT, CDR2 YNNKEL (reference sequence). CDR3 residues: CASSQVVGFKVSYEQYF. For the CDR3, the DNA is TGTGCCAGCAGCCAAGTAGTGGGCTTTAAAGTCTCCTACGAGCAGTACTTC.

The chain joins TRBV3-1 (or the pseudogene TRBV3-2) to TRBJ2-2; tentative D call: TRBD2 (5 bases). The germline V and J ends were trimmed by 4 bases and 5 bases, with 14 bases remaining between them. The CDR3 length is 15 residues. The V gene's germline CDR1 is LGHDT and CDR2 YNNKEL (reference sequence). The CDR3 is CASSPMAGGTGELFF. CDR3 bases: TGTGCCAGCAGCCCCATGGCAGGAGGAACCGGGGAGCTGTTTTTT.

On this clone itself: Other DNA variants within this sample encode the same CDR3. The V call is TRBV7-3, the J call TRBJ2-2; D is perhaps TRBD2 (5 bases). CDR3 size: 11 residues. Trimming took 5 bases from V and 8 from J, leaving 6 bases between them. The V gene's germline CDR1 is SGHTA and CDR2 FQGTGA. The CDR3 region has the DNA TGTGCCAGCAGCCGGGGAGGGGAGCTGTTTTTT. This codes for CASSRGGELFF.

The chain uses TRBV5-1 and TRBJ1-2, with 7 bases that match TRBD1. The CDR3 extends over 13 amino acids. V lost 4 bases to trimming and J lost 4 bases; unmatched junction nucleotides: 4. Germline CDR1 is SGHRS and CDR2 is YFSETQ. CDR3 coding DNA: TGCGCCAGCAGCCCAGACAGGGCCTATGGCTACACCTTC. This encodes CASSPDRAYGYTF.

This chain uses TRBV13 with TRBJ2-7; 10 nucleotides agree with TRBD2. The CDR3 totals 16 residues. Trimming at V came to 0 bases and at J to 3 bases, leaving 5 bases not matched to a gene. Germline lookup yields CDR1 PRHDT and CDR2 FYEKMQ (reference sequence). The CDR3: CASSLGQVAGGYEQYF. CDR3 DNA: TGTGCCAGCAGCTTAGGGCAGGTAGCGGGAGGCTACGAGCAGTACTTC.

The gene calls are TRBV11-2 and TRBJ2-7; weak D call: TRBD2 (6 bases). This CDR3 region has 17 residues. CDR1 and CDR2 from the germline V gene are SGHAT and FQNNGV. Trimming left V 1 base short and J 2 bases short, with 18 bases between. The DNA of the CDR3 is TGTGCCAGCAGCTTAGGCCCGGGGGTCCAGGGCGCCTACGAGCAGTACTTC. Its protein product is CASSLGPGVQGAYEQYF.

The chain is built from TRBV7-6 and TRBJ1-1; D ambiguous. CDR1 and CDR2 from the germline V gene are SGHVS and FNYEAQ. The CDR3 loop spans 12 amino acids. Trimming removed 6 bases at V and 8 bases at J, with 13 bases between. CDR3 residues: CASSHQTGEAFF. The CDR3 DNA follows: TGTGCCAGCAGTCATCAAACGGGAGAAGCTTTCTTT.

The chain recombines TRBV2 with TRBJ1-4; TRBD1 might be the D (6 bases). The V and J ends lost 2 bases and 16 bases respectively, with 17 bases between them. Germline V gene lookup returns CDR1 SNHLY and CDR2 FYNNEI. The CDR3 is 13 amino acids. CDR3 DNA: TGTGCCAGCAGTGAAATCGCGGGCAGGGGAACGTTTTTT. It codes for CASSEIAGRGTFF.

CDR3 region: CASSQDPGYQPQHF. Written as DNA, the CDR3 is TGTGCCAGCAGCCAAGATCCAGGGTATCAGCCCCAGCATTTT. V and J are TRBV4-2 and TRBJ1-5; possible D gene TRBD1, 5 bases. V was shortened by 0 bases and J by 5 bases, with 8 bases between the two germline ends. Germline assignment: CDR1 LGHNA and CDR2 YNFKEQ. This CDR3 is built from 14 residues.

This chain uses TRBV6-5 with TRBJ2-7; a possible D gene is TRBD1 (5 bases). The CDR3 loop spans 15 amino acids. The germline V and J ends were trimmed by 5 bases and 2 bases, with 16 bases remaining between them. Germline V lookup: CDR1 MNHEY, CDR2 SVGAGI. The CDR3 reads CASSPGDRPTYEQYF. The CDR3, as DNA: TGTGCCAGCAGTCCCGGCGACAGACCAACCTACGAGCAGTACTTC.

The chain employs TRBV2 and TRBJ1-1; tentative D call: TRBD1 (6 bases). The CDR3 spans 16 residues. CDR1 and CDR2 (germline): SNHLY, FYNNEI. V was clipped by 7 bases and J by 3 bases, with 21 bases between them. The CDR3 nucleotides are TGTGCCAGCAACCCATCGATTCAGGGGTCGGACACTGAAGCTTTCTTT. It is translated as CASNPSIQGSDTEAFF.